These 14 T cell receptor beta chains were sequenced from one sample in a study of OX40 agonist ivuxolimab in advanced cancers. TCRdb keeps only in-frame clones here, not all; method: immunoSEQ multiplex PCR. Here the sample spans around 56,000 clones, 86% being singletons. The starting material was CD4+ or CD8+ T cells sorted from blood, obtained in a trial of the OX40 agonist ivuxolimab. The receptors stem from an adult with an advanced solid tumor such as melanoma, head and neck, liver or kidney cancer.

This rearrangement joins TRBV23-1 to TRBJ2-7, with D perhaps assigned TRBD1 or TRBD2 (5 bases each). TRBV23-1 qualifies as an ORF whose function is uncertain. The CDR3 loop spans 15 amino acids. Trimming pared 4 bases from V and 2 bases from J, leaving 15 bases between. The chain's CDR3 is CASSLGRDQTYEQYF. The CDR3 DNA follows: TGCGCCAGCAGTCTGGGCAGGGACCAAACCTACGAGCAGTACTTC.

The rearrangement joins TRBV28 to TRBJ2-1, with 9 bases fitting TRBD2. CDR1 is MDHEN, CDR2 SYDVKM, per germline. Trimming at V came to 4 bases and at J to 7 bases, leaving 8 bases not matched to a gene. CDR3 size: 15 residues. CDR3: CASSSLAGVGNEQFF. The CDR3, as DNA: TGTGCCAGCAGTTCCTTAGCGGGAGTGGGGAATGAGCAGTTCTTC.

The chain links TRBV5-1 to TRBJ2-5; D is possibly TRBD1 (6 bases). CDR3 length: 14 amino acids. V was shortened by 3 bases and J by 10 bases, with 19 bases between the two germline ends. The germline gives CDR1 SGHRS, CDR2 YFSETQ. CDR3 region: CASSSSSGQSDQYF. DNA for the CDR3: TGCGCCAGCAGCTCATCCTCGGGACAATCTGACCAGTACTTC. The full variable domain, its missing parts supplied by reference TRBV5-1 and TRBJ2-5, is KAGVTQTPRYLIKTRGQQVTLSCSPISGHRSVSWYQQTPGQGLQFLFEYFSETQRNKGNFPGRFSGRQFSNSRSEMNVSTLELGDSALYLCASSSSSGQSDQYFGPGTRLLVL.

The chain links TRBV7-2 to TRBJ1-2, with a weak D call TRBD1 (6 bases). Trimming took 1 base from V and 7 from J, leaving 16 bases between them. CDR1 and CDR2 (germline): SGHTA, FQGNSA. CDR3 size: 15 residues. In DNA, the CDR3 is TGTGCCAGCAGCTTAGTTGGCGGCGGGGGGGCTGGCTACACCTTC. Its protein product is CASSLVGGGGAGYTF.

This chain links TRBV27 with TRBJ2-7; tentatively, D is TRBD1 (6 bases). The V gene lost 0 bases and the J gene lost 4 bases, with 16 bases spanning the gap. The CDR3 runs to 16 residues. Germline CDR1 is MNHEY and CDR2 is SMNVEV (reference sequence). Here the CDR3 DNA reads TGTGCCAGCAGTTTATCCGGACAGCCAGGACCATACGAGCAGTACTTC. It is translated as CASSLSGQPGPYEQYF.

The chain couples TRBV6-1 to TRBJ2-7; tentatively, D is TRBD2 (5 bases). Trimming cost V 4 bases and J 2 bases, with 12 bases left between them. Germline V gene sequence: CDR1 MNHNS, CDR2 SASEGT. The CDR3 is 14 amino acids. The CDR3 here is CASSGLAPTYEQYF. The CDR3 DNA sequence: TGTGCCAGCAGTGGCTTAGCGCCGACCTACGAGCAGTACTTC.

V usage is TRBV2 and J usage is TRBJ2-7; the D call may be TRBD1 or TRBD2 (5 bases each). This CDR3 region has 15 residues. Germline values: CDR1 SNHLY, CDR2 FYNNEI. V was trimmed by 2 bases and J by 2 bases, leaving 13 bases between them. The CDR3 DNA reads TGTGCCAGCAGTGAAAGTCGGGACCCAGCCTACGAGCAGTACTTC. Amino acids: CASSESRDPAYEQYF. Full variable domain (remainder filled in from reference TRBV2 and TRBJ2-7): EPEVTQTPSHQVTQMGQEVILRCVPISNHLYFYWYRQILGQKVEFLVSFYNNEISEKSEIFDDQFSVERPDGSNFTLKIRSTKLEDSAMYFCASSESRDPAYEQYFGPGTRLTVT.

The chain recombines TRBV7-3 with TRBJ2-7; D is unclear. The germline V and J ends were trimmed by 2 bases and 2 bases, with 13 bases remaining between them. The CDR3 runs 15 residues. Germline CDR1 and CDR2: SGHTA and FQGTGA. The CDR3 DNA sequence: TGTGCCAGCAGCTTATACCCATCAACAGCCTACGAGCAGTACTTC. Translating it yields CASSLYPSTAYEQYF.

The chain couples TRBV7-2 to TRBJ2-1, with a weak D call TRBD2 (6 bases). Trimming removed 5 bases at V and 4 bases at J, with 15 bases between. The CDR3 loop spans 15 amino acids. CDR1 SGHTA and CDR2 FQGNSA come from the germline V gene. CDR3 DNA sequence: TGTGCCAGCAGCCCTCGGGACGGGACTTACAATGAGCAGTTCTTC. Protein: CASSPRDGTYNEQFF.

CDR3 sequence (DNA): TGCAGTGCTAGAGGGGCAGGGGAAGCTTTCTTT. This codes for CSARGAGEAFF. The chain carries TRBV20-1 and TRBJ1-1, with D perhaps TRBD1 (5 bases). The CDR3 loop spans 11 amino acids. Germline V gene data show CDR1 as DFQATT and CDR2 as SNEGSKA (reference sequence). Trimming left V 1 base short and J 8 bases short, with 8 bases between.

This chain uses TRBV25-1 with TRBJ2-5, with 10 bases fitting TRBD2. From germline, CDR1 is MGHDK and CDR2 SYGVNS. The CDR3 has 14 residues. The J segment lost 4 bases and the V segment lost 1 base, leaving 0 bases of the junction unmatched. The CDR3 reads CASSESSGRETQYF. For the CDR3, the DNA is TGTGCCAGCAGTGAATCTAGCGGGAGAGAGACCCAGTACTTC.

The rearrangement joins TRBV30 to TRBJ2-6, with D maybe TRBD1 (5 bases). V gave up 0 bases and J gave up 3 bases, with 6 bases separating them. CDR3 size: 14 residues. Germline CDR1 GTSNPN, CDR2 SVGIG (reference sequence). The CDR3 sequence is CAWSVQVGANVLTF. DNA for the CDR3: TGTGCCTGGAGTGTACAGGTTGGGGCCAACGTCCTGACTTTC. The entire variable domain, with the rest obtained from reference TRBV30 and TRBJ2-6, is as follows: SQTIHQWPATLVQPVGSPLSLECTVEGTSNPNLYWYRQAAGRGLQLLFYSVGIGQISSEVPQNLSASRPQDRQFILSSKKLLLSDSGFYLCAWSVQVGANVLTFGAGSRLTVL.

This sequence joins TRBV27 and TRBJ1-4, with D possibly matching TRBD1 (6 bases). Germline assignment: CDR1 MNHEY and CDR2 SMNVEV (reference sequence). Between the trimmed V and J ends, which lost 6 bases and 5 bases, there was a span of 16 bases. The CDR3 sequence is 15 residues long. This CDR3 reads CASSPKRGANEKLFF. The DNA of the CDR3 is TGTGCCAGCAGCCCTAAACGGGGGGCAAATGAAAAACTGTTTTTT.

The chain recombines TRBV7-8 with TRBJ2-1; TRBD2 matches 10 bases. The CDR3 contains 15 residues. After removal of 1 base from V and 8 bases from J, the junction contained 5 bases not matched to a gene. In germline, CDR1 is SGHVS, CDR2 FQNEAQ. The CDR3 region has the DNA TGTGCCAGCAGCTTAGTAGCGGGAGGTGGATATGAGCAGTTCTTC. Translated, it gives CASSLVAGGGYEQFF.